The 12 T cell receptor beta chains below all came from one sample that was sequenced in a study of beta chain features in type 1 diabetes. Reverse transcribing all isolated RNA meant expressed TCRB transcripts were sequenced. Only in-frame clones appear in the TCRdb table, and some are missing; sequencing was by immunoSEQ multiplex PCR. Altogether 900,000 or so clones are present, around a sixth being singletons, with the ten largest covering about 0.02%. What was sequenced was naive CD4+ T cells from blood. The receptors stem from a woman between 18 and 29 years old in good health.

V and J are TRBV27 and TRBJ2-1; 9 bases map to TRBD1. J lost 3 bases, V lost 5 bases, and 8 bases had no gene match. Looked up from germline, CDR1 is MNHEY and CDR2 is SMNVEV (reference sequence). This CDR3 comprises 16 residues. The CDR3 here is CASSVSYRGLYNEQFF. The DNA for the CDR3 is TGTGCCAGCAGTGTGTCATACAGGGGGCTCTACAATGAGCAGTTCTTC.

The gene calls are TRBV10-2 and TRBJ2-7; no reliable D call. Between the trimmed V and J ends, which lost 4 bases and 3 bases, there was a span of 7 bases. Germline V gene sequence: CDR1 WSHSY, CDR2 SAAADI. This CDR3 is built from 12 residues. CDR3 in DNA: TGCGCCAGCAGTGCACATGGCTACGAGCAGTACTTC. Residues: CASSAHGYEQYF.

This clone was seen a handful of times. The chain carries TRBV28 and TRBJ2-7; 10 bases line up with TRBD1. CDR1 and CDR2 from the germline V gene are MDHEN and SYDVKM. With 4 bases clipped from V and 5 bases from J, the junction kept 8 bases outside the gene matches. The CDR3 has 15 amino acids. CDR3 DNA: TGTGCCAGCAGTTCTACCGGGACAGGGGCCCACGAGCAGTACTTC. This translates into CASSSTGTGAHEQYF.

This chain connects TRBV7-9 to TRBJ1-3; 8 bases are shared with TRBD1. There are 17 residues in the CDR3. CDR1 SEHNR and CDR2 FQNEAQ come from the germline V gene (reference sequence). V was pared by 1 base and J by 0 bases, with 5 bases of the junction left unmatched. The CDR3 here is CASSLGTGSFSGNTIYF. The CDR3 DNA reads TGTGCCAGCAGCTTAGGGACAGGGTCCTTCTCTGGAAACACCATATATTTT.

This clone came up a few times. The chain combines TRBV21-1 with TRBJ2-1; the table's D call of TRBD1 was not tested on the DNA. TRBV21-1 is tagged as a pseudogene. This CDR3 is built from 14 residues. CDR3 residues: CASSRGQGVNEQFF. The DNA of the CDR3 is TGTGCCAGCAGCAGGGGACAGGGTGTCAATGAGCAGTTCTTC.

This chain uses TRBV9 with TRBJ2-3; 8 bases agree with TRBD2. Looked up from germline, CDR1 is SGDLS and CDR2 is YYNGEE. The junction had 3 bases not matched to a gene; V was cut back by 3 bases and J by 0 bases. The CDR3 consists of 15 residues. CDR3 in DNA: TGTGCCAGCAGCGGTAGCGGGACTAGCACAGATACGCAGTATTTT. This codes for CASSGSGTSTDTQYF.

The genes are TRBV28 and TRBJ1-1; 7 nucleotides align to TRBD1. The junction had 7 bases not matched to a gene; V was cut back by 2 bases and J by 7 bases. The CDR3 loop spans 14 amino acids. Germline V gene sequence: CDR1 MDHEN, CDR2 SYDVKM. The CDR3 DNA follows: TGTGCCAGCAGTTTAGCCGGACAGGACTATGAAGCTTTCTTT. It is translated as CASSLAGQDYEAFF.

As regards this clone: Other DNA sequences in this specimen translate into the identical CDR3. This chain joins TRBV7-2 and TRBJ2-3; no firm D call. Germline V lookup: CDR1 SGHTA, CDR2 FQGNSA. CDR3 length: 15 residues. V shed 1 base and J shed 0 bases, with 8 bases lying between them. The chain's CDR3 is CASSLVSSSTDTQYF. The DNA for the CDR3 is TGTGCCAGCAGCTTAGTGAGCTCTAGCACAGATACGCAGTATTTT. Based on the CDR3 plus reference TRBV7-2 and TRBJ2-3, the full variable domain is GAGVSQSPSNKVTEKGKDVELRCDPISGHTALYWYRQSLGQGLEFLIYFQGNSAPDKSGLPSDRFSAERTGGSVSTLTIQRTQQEDSAVYLCASSLVSSSTDTQYFGPGTRLTVL.

The rearrangement uses TRBV28 and TRBJ2-7, with TRBD1 identical over 9 bases. Germline loops: CDR1 MDHEN, CDR2 SYDVKM. V was pared by 7 bases and J by 4 bases, with 8 bases of the junction left unmatched. The CDR3 covers 14 residues. The CDR3 sequence is CASMGLDRGYEQYF. The DNA of the CDR3 is TGTGCCAGCATGGGGTTGGACAGGGGTTACGAGCAGTACTTC.

V gene TRBV23-1 combines with J gene TRBJ2-7; D might be TRBD2 (5 bases). TRBV23-1 is identified as an open reading frame with a role that is uncertain. Trimming stripped 5 bases from V and 4 bases from J, with 15 bases between. CDR3 length: 14 residues. The CDR3 DNA reads as TGCGCCAGCAGTGAGCACTGCGGGCCTTACGAGCAGTACTTC. Translating gives CASSEHCGPYEQYF.

This clone was seen a few times. CDR3 sequence: CASSLDPGGAETQYF. The CDR3 DNA is TGCGCCAGCAGCTTGGATCCGGGAGGAGCGGAGACCCAGTACTTC. The chain links TRBV5-1 to TRBJ2-5; TRBD2 matches 7 bases. This CDR3 contains 15 residues. The germline V gene encodes CDR1 SGHRS and CDR2 YFSETQ. V trimming: 0 bases; J trimming: 5 bases; junction bases outside the gene matches: 7.

This chain joins TRBV19 and TRBJ1-2, with D tentatively TRBD1 (6 bases). The germline V and J ends were trimmed by 4 bases and 7 bases, with 13 bases remaining between them. This CDR3 has 13 amino acids. Germline V gives CDR1 LNHDA, CDR2 SQIVND (reference sequence). The chain's CDR3 is CASSTQNRVGYTF. The DNA for the CDR3 is TGTGCCAGTAGTACCCAAAACAGGGTTGGCTACACCTTC.